Listed below are T cell receptor beta chains from one sample, sequenced in a study of CXCR3-negative and CXCR3-positive naive CD8 T cells. TCRdb re-called the 5' RACE reads and shows each CDR3 protein once, DNA omitted. Its table lists some 150,000 distinct CDR3 sequences. Sequencing input: naive CXCR3+ CD8+ T cells from blood. Receptors originate from a human donor in good health. Some clones in this sample may be carry-over from other donors' samples. Each CDR3 is given with its conserved first and last residue.

v_gene: TRBV4-1; j_gene: TRBJ2-2; CDR3aa: CASSQDGTSGNGELFF
v_gene: TRBV5-1; j_gene: TRBJ2-5; CDR3aa: CSSSLWGTGFLETQYF
v_gene: TRBV7-9; j_gene: TRBJ2-2; CDR3aa: CASSSGQASTGELFF
v_gene: TRBV19; j_gene: TRBJ1-5; CDR3aa: CASSTDTGVQPQHF
v_gene: TRBV27; j_gene: TRBJ2-3; CDR3aa: CASSSVVRLGPDTQYF
v_gene: TRBV20-1; j_gene: TRBJ2-5; CDR3aa: CSAGMGMDQETQYF
v_gene: TRBV27; j_gene: TRBJ1-2; CDR3aa: CASNLVLGDTDSREF
v_gene: TRBV6-1; j_gene: TRBJ2-7; CDR3aa: CASSPERNCYEQYF
v_gene: TRBV1; j_gene: TRBJ1-4; CDR3aa: CTSSQENRGATNEKLFF
v_gene: TRBV11-1; j_gene: TRBJ2-3; CDR3aa: CASSLENSNTDTQYF
v_gene: TRBV27; j_gene: TRBJ2-7; CDR3aa: CASSFLDRTSYEQYF
v_gene: TRBV7-9; j_gene: TRBJ1-2; CDR3aa: CASSFLPADCYGYTF
v_gene: TRBV4-1; j_gene: TRBJ2-5; CDR3aa: CASSHPATSGGDQETQYF
v_gene: TRBV29-1; j_gene: TRBJ2-2; CDR3aa: CSVVGKNTGELFF
v_gene: TRBV5-1; j_gene: TRBJ2-3; CDR3aa: CASSFAAGSHTDTQYF
v_gene: TRBV28; j_gene: TRBJ2-2; CDR3aa: CASSLVWESGELFF
v_gene: TRBV12-3/TRBV12-4; j_gene: TRBJ1-1; CDR3aa: CASSPPREPLNTEAFF
v_gene: TRBV5-5; j_gene: TRBJ2-7; CDR3aa: CASSRTDYEKYF
v_gene: TRBV4-2; j_gene: TRBJ2-1; CDR3aa: CASSQDLAGVNEQFF
v_gene: TRBV28; j_gene: TRBJ2-1; CDR3aa: CASSFLREHTYNEQFF
v_gene: TRBV14; j_gene: TRBJ2-2; CDR3aa: CASSHAIGGELFF
v_gene: TRBV6-5; j_gene: TRBJ1-5; CDR3aa: CGAGQNNQPQHF
v_gene: TRBV29-1; j_gene: TRBJ2-7; CDR3aa: CSVADPYEQYF